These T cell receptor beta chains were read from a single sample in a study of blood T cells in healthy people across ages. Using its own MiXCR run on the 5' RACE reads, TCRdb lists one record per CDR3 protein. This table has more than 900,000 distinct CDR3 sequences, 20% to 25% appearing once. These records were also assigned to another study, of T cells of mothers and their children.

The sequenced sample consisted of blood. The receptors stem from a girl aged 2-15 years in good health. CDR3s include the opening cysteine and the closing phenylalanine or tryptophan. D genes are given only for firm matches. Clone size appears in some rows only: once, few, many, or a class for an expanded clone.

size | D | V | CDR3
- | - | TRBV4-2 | CASSQLGIGIEKLFF
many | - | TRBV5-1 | CASSLEQNYGYTF
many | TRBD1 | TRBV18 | CASSPTGTGETQYF
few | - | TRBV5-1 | CASSLAEVKTIYF
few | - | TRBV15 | CATSSGGYSAGKKLFF
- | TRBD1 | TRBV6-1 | CAIVTGGDGAGELFF
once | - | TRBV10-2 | CASSQSRTSYEQYF
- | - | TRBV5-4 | CASSTPYSLYGAISQEQYF
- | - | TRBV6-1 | CASSVGSIVGETQYF
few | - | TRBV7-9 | CASISREMNEQFF
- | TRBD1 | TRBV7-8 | CASSRVTGAGANVLTF
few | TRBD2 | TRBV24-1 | CATDGTSGSTGTGTQYF
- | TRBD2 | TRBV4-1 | CASSQDPSGRNTNEQFF
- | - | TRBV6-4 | CASSEGRGSDEQFF
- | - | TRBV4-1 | CASSPTSPAYEQYF
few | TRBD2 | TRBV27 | CASSSFAGGREQYF
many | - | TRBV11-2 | CASSPGQYQETQYF
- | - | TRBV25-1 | CASRGGVTDTQYF
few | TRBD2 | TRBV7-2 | CASSRRPAGDNEQFF
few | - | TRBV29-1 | CSVATETNYGYTF
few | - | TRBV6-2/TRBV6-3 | CAVGPRAFF
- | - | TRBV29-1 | CSVIGATTNEKLFF
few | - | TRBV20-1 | CSAIDYRAKQREKLFF
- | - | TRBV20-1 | CSASPKYRGYTF
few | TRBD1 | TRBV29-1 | CSVEDGTGRGLTF
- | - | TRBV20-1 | CSARGETGDTEAFF
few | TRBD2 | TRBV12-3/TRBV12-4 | CASSPPPSGGWQETQYF
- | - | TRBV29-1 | CSVDSTGSGTQYF
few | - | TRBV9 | CASSVGNSYEQYF
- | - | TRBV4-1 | CASSQGALTETQYF
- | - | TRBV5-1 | CASSLGGLETRYF
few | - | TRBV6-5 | CASSYSASTDTQYF
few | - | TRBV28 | CASSRPSLNSQYF
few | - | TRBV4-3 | CASSQHRSNYEQYF
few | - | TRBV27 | CASSIYDGDSYNEQFF
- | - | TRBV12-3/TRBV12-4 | CASSLMVNEQFF
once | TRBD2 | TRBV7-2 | CASSLQAGGPPFNEQFF
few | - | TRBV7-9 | CASSPRSGISSYEQYF
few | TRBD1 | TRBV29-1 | CSAGQVKGEQFF
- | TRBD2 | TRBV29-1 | CSVAAGGGEQFF
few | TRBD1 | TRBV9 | CASSSSRGLNTEAFF
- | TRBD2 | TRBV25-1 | CASSWEGGSYEQYF
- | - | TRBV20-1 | CSALGYYGYTF
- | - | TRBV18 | CASSPSVTDEQYF
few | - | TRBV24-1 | CAASSRQGGGTDTQYF
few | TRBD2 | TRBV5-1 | CASSPFGSGRARLRKNIQYF
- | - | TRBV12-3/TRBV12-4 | CASSPQGGDEQYF
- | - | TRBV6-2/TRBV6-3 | CASRPTSGVEQFF
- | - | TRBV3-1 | CASSLPLQGGRETQYF
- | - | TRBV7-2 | CASSLQNDPRTGELFF
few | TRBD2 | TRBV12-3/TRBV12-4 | CASSARGLPPDEQYF
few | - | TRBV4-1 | CASSQVGESSGNTIYF
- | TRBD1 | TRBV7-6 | CASSSGTGNPALHF
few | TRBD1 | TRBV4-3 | CASSQVQGQSSYNEQFF
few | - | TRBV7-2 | CASSLRDPRLYGYTF
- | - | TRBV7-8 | CASSLFGGANYGYTF
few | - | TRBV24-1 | CATRVRRLDTNQPQHF
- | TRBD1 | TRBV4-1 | CASSRVRDRGSYEQYF
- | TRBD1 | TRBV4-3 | CASSQETGSSLIEQYF
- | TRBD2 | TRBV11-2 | CASSSNPGREENF